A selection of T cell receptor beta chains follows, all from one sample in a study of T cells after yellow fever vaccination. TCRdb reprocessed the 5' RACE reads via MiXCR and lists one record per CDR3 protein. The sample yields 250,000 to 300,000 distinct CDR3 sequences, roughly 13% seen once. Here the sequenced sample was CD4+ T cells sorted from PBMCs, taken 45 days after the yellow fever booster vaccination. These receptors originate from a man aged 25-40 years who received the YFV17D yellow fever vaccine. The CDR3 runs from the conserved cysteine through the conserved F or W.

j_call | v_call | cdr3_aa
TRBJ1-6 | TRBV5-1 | CASSLSSQGGSPLHF
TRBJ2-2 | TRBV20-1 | CSAPGGGKNTGELFF
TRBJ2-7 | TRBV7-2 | CASSLGVGRREQYF
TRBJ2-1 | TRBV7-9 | CASSSQSASGSIGQFF
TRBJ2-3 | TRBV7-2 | CASSPAVTQYF
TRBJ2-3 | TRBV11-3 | CASSVTSGRIPDTQYF
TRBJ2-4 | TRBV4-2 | CASSQGGSGIQYF
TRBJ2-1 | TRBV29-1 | CSVTGTLTYNEQFF
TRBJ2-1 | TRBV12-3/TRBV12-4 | CASSGGVGDEQFF
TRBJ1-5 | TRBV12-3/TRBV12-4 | CASRYTSGGRSNQPQHF
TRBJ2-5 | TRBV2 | CASTRREFETQYF
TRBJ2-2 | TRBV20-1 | CSARTTGGYTGELFF
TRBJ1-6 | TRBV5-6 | CASRLNSPLHF
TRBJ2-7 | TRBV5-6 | CASSPGQGHEQYF
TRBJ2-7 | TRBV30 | CAWSVPPSRQQYF
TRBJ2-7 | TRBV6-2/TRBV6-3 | CASHRGHQQYF
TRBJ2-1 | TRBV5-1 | CASSVGLAGTYNEQFF
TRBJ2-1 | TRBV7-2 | CASSLATLTGGNEQFF
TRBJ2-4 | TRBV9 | CASSRVGQGLNIQYF
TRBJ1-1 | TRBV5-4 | CASSLNRAGTEAFF
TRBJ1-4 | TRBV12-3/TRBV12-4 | CASSWTGLEEKLFF
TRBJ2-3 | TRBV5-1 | CASSVTGPRTDTQYF
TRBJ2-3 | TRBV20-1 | CSAGQSLGTDTQYF
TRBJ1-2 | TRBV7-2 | CASSSGQRGGYTF
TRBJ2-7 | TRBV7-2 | CASSFSGSGYEQYF
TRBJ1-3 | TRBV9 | CASSGGETGNTIYF
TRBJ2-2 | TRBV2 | CACNQNRAGELFF
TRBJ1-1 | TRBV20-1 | CSVGVTEAFF
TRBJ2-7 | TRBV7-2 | CASTPYSGSYEQYF
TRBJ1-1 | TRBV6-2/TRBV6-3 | CASRARGMNTEAFF
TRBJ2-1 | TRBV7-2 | CASRKGSTAYNEQFF
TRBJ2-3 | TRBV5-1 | CASSSTGDRDTQYF
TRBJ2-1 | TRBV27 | CASSFSMMEQFF
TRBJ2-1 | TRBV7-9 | CASSLVLAGDNEQFF
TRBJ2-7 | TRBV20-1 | CSASFGRVYEQYF
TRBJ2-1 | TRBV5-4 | CASSLGLAGANEQFF
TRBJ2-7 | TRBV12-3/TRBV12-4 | CASSRGLADSYEQYF
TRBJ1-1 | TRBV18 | CASSPPDYGDGAFF
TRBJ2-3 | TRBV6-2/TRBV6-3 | CASSYQSGRATDTQYF
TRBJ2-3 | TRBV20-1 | CSAHGRRLSTDTQYF